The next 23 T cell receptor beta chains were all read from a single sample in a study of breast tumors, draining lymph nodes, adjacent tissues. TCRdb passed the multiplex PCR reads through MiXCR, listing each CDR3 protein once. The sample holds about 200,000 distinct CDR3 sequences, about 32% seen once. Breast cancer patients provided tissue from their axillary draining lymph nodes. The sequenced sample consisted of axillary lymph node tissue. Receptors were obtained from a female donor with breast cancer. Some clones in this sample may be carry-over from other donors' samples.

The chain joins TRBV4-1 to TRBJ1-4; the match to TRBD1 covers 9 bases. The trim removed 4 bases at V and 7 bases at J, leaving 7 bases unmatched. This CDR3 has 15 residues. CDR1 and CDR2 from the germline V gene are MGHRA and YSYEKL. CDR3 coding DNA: TGCGCCAGCAGCCCTCCGGTGGGACAGGGTGAAAAACTGTTTTTT. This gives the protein CASSPPVGQGEKLFF.

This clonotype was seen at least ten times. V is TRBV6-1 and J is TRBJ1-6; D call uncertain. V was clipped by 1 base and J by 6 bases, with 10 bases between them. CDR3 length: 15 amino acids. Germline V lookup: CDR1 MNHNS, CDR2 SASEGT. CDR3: CASSEDLDLNSPLHF. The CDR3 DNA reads TGTGCCAGCAGTGAAGATCTAGACCTTAATTCACCCCTCCACTTT.

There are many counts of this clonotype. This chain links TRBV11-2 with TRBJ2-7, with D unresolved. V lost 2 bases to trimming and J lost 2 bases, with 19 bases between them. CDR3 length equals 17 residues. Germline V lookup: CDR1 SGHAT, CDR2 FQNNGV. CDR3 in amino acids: CASSLSVMRQIPYEQYF. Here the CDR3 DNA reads TGTGCCAGCAGCTTAAGTGTTATGAGACAAATCCCCTACGAGCAGTACTTC. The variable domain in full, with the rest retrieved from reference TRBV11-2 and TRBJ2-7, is EAGVAQSPRYKIIEKRQSVAFWCNPISGHATLYWYQQILGQGPKLLIQFQNNGVVDDSQLPKDRFSAERLKGVDSTLKIQPAKLEDSAVYLCASSLSVMRQIPYEQYFGPGTRLTVT.

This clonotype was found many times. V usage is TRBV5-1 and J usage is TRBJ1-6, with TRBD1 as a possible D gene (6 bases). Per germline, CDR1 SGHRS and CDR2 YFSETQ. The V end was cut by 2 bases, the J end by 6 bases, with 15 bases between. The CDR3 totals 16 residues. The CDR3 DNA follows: TGCGCCAGCAGCTTACAGGGTGAGGGGCCTAATTCACCCCTCCACTTT. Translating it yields CASSLQGEGPNSPLHF.

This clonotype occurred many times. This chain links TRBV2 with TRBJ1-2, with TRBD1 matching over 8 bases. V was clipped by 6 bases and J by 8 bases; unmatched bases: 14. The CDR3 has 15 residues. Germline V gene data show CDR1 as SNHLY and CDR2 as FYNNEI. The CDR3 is CASRQQLTGEGGYTF. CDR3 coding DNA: TGTGCCAGCAGGCAGCAGCTGACAGGGGAAGGGGGCTACACCTTC.

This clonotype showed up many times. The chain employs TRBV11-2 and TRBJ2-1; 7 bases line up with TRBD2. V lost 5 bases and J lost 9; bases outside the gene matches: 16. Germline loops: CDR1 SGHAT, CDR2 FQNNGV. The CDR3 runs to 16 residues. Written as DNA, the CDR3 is TGTGCCAGCAGCCCCCTAGTCGGGGGAGGGCTGGGTGAGCAGTTCTTC. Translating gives CASSPLVGGGLGEQFF.

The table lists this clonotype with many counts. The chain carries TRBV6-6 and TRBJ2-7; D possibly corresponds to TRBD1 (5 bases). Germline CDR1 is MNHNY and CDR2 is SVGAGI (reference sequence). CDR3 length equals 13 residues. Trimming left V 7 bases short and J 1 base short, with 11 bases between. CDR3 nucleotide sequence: TGTGCCAGCAAAAAGACAGCTTCCTACGAGCAGTACTTC. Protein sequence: CASKKTASYEQYF.

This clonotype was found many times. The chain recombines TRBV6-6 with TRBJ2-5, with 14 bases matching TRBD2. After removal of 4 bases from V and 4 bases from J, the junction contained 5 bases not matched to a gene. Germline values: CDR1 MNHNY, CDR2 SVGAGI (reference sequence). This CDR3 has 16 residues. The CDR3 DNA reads TGTGCCAGCAGTTCCCCGGGACTAGCGGGGGTAGAGACCCAGTACTTC. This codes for CASSSPGLAGVETQYF.

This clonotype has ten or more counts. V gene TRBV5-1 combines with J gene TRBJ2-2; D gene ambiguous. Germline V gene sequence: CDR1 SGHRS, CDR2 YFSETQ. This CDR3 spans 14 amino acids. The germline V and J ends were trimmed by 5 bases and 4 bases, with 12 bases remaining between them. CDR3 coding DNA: TGCGCCAGCAGGAGTTCCAGAAGCACCGGGGAGCTGTTTTTT. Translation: CASRSSRSTGELFF.

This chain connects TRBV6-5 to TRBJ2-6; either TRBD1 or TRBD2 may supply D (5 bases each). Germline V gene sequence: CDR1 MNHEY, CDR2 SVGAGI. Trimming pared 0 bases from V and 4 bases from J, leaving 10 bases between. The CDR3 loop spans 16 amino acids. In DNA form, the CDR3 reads TGTGCCAGCAGTTACTCGAGGGGTTCCGGGGCCAACGTCCTGACTTTC. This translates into CASSYSRGSGANVLTF.

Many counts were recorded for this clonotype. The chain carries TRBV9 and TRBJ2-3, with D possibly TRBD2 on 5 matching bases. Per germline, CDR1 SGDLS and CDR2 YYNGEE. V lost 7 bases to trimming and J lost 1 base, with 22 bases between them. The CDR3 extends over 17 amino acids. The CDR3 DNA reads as TGTGCCAGCGCCCGGGGAGACATCGGGATGGGCACAGATACGCAGTATTTT. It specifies CASARGDIGMGTDTQYF. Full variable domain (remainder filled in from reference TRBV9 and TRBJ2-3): DSGVTQTPKHLITATGQRVTLRCSPRSGDLSVYWYQQSLDQGLQFLIQYYNGEERAKGNILERFSAQQFPDLHSELNLSSLELGDSALYFCASARGDIGMGTDTQYFGPGTRLTVL.

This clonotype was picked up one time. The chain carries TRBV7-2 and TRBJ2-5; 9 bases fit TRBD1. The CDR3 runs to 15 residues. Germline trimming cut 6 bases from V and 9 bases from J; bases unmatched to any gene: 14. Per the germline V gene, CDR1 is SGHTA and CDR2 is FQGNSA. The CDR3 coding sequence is TGTGCCAGCAGTCCGACAGGGGGTCGTAATCAGCCCCAGTACTTC. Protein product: CASSPTGGRNQPQYF.

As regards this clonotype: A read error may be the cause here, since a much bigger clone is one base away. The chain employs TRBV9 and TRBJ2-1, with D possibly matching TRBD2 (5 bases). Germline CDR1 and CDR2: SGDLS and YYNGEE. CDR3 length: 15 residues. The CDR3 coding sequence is TGTGCCAGCAGCCAAGAAGGGAGCTCCTACAATGAGCAGTCCTTC. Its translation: CASSQEGSSYNEQSF.

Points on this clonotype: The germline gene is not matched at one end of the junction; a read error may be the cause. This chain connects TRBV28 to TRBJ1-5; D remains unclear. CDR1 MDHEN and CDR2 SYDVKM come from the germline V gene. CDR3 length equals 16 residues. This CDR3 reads CAGSLSRETGNQPQHF. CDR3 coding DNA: TGTGCCGGCAGTTTATCCCGGGAAACAGGCAATCAGCCCCAGCATTTT.

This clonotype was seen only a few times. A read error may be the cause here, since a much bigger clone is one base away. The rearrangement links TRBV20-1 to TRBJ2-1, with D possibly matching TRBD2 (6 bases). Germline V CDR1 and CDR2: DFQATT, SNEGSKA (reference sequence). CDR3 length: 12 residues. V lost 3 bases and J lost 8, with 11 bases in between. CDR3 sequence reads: CSASAGRDEQFF. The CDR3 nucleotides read TGCAGTGCTAGTGCGGGAAGGGATGAGCAGTTCTTC.

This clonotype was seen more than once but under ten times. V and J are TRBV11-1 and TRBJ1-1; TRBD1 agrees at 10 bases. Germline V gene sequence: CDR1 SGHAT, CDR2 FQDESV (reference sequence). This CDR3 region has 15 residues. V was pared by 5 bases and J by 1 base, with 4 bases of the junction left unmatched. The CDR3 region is CASSNRDRGNTEAFF. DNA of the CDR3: TGTGCCAGCAGCAACCGGGACAGGGGGAACACTGAAGCTTTCTTT.

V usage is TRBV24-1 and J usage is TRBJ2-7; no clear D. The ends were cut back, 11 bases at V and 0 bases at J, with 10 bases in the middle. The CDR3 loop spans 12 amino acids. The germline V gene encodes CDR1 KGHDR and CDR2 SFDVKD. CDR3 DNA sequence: TGTGCCAGGATAAGAGCCTCCTACGAGCAGTACTTC. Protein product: CARIRASYEQYF.

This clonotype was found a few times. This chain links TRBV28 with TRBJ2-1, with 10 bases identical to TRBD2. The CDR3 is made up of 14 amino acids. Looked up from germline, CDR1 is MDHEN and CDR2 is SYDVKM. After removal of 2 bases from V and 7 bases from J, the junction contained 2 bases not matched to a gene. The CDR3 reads CASSLKLAGNEQFF. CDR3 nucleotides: TGTGCCAGCAGTTTAAAACTAGCGGGAAATGAGCAGTTCTTC.

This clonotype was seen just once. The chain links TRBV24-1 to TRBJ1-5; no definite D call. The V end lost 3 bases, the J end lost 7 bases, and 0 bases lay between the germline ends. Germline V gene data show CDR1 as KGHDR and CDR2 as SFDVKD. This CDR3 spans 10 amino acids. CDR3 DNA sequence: TGTGCCACCAGTGATCAGCCCCAGCATTTT. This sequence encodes CATSDQPQHF.

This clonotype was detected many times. The CDR3 region is CASSLPPHNEQFF. The CDR3, as DNA: TGTGCCAGCAGCTTGCCTCCTCACAATGAGCAGTTCTTC. The V and J genes are TRBV5-5 and TRBJ2-1; D is unclear. The length of the CDR3 is 13 residues. Germline assignment: CDR1 SGHKS and CDR2 YYEKEE (reference sequence). V gave up 1 base and J gave up 5 bases, with 7 bases separating them.

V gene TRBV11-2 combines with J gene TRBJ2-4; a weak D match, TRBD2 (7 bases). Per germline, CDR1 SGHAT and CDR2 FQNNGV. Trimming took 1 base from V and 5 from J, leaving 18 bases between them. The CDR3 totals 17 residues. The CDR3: CASSLGRGGGPENIQYF. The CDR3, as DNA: TGTGCCAGCAGCTTAGGGCGAGGGGGGGGGCCGGAAAACATTCAGTACTTC.

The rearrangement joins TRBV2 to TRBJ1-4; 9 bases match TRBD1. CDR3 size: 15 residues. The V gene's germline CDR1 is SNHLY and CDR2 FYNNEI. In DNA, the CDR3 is TGTTCCGGCAGTGTAGACAGGGGGATTTCCGAAAAACTGTTTTTT. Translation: CSGSVDRGISEKLFF.

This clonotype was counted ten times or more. This CDR3 is CSAIIGTSGVFSYNEQFF. In DNA, the CDR3 is TGCAGTGCTATAATCGGGACTAGCGGGGTGTTCTCCTACAATGAGCAGTTCTTC. This sequence joins TRBV20-1 and TRBJ2-1; 13 bases match TRBD2. V lost 4 bases to trimming and J lost 0 bases; unmatched junction nucleotides: 9. This CDR3 comprises 18 residues. The germline V gene has CDR1 DFQATT and CDR2 SNEGSKA (reference sequence).